What follows are 23 T cell receptor beta chains derived from one specimen sequenced in a study of beta chain features in type 1 diabetes. Study-level findings and limits: Shorter TCRB CDR3s, moderately but significantly so, were found in Type 1 diabetes patients in all four CD4+ subsets.

The study reverse transcribed the entire isolated RNA, so it sequenced expressed TCRB transcripts. Sequencing was performed with immunoSEQ multiplex PCR; in TCRdb, only in-frame clones are kept and a portion is missing. The sample contains a few hundred thousand clones, less than 15% of which appear only once. The antigens these receptors bind are not known. Sample: naive CD4+ T cells from blood. Receptors were obtained from a woman aged 18 to 35 with type 1 diabetes.

This rearrangement joins TRBV15 to TRBJ1-3; D might be TRBD1 (6 bases). V dropped 0 bases and J dropped 1 base, with 13 bases sitting between them. This CDR3 has 17 residues. CDR1 LNHNV and CDR2 YYDKDF come from the germline V gene (reference sequence). The CDR3 nucleotides read TGTGCCACCAGCAGAGATTCCAGGGGAAGGTCTGGAAACACCATATATTTT. Translating gives CATSRDSRGRSGNTIYF. Using reference TRBV15 and TRBJ1-3 for the parts outside the CDR3, the full variable domain is DAMVIQNPRYQVTQFGKPVTLSCSQTLNHNVMYWYQQKSSQAPKLLFHYYDKDFNNEADTPDNFQSRRPNTSFCFLDIRSPGLGDTAMYLCATSRDSRGRSGNTIYFGEGSWLTVV.

This clone was seen more than once but under ten times. The rearrangement links TRBV7-2 to TRBJ2-7; 7 positions match TRBD2. V lost 5 bases, J lost 2 bases, and 9 bases stayed unmatched. The CDR3 is made up of 15 amino acids. The germline V gene encodes CDR1 SGHTA and CDR2 FQGNSA. The CDR3 nucleotides read TGTGCCAGCAGCCCCCCGGCGGGAGAACCCTACGAGCAGTACGTC. This translates into CASSPPAGEPYEQYV.

This chain connects TRBV2 to TRBJ2-3; weak D call: TRBD1 (7 bases). Per germline, CDR1 SNHLY and CDR2 FYNNEI. The CDR3 is 15 amino acids. Trimming stripped 6 bases from V and 3 bases from J, with 16 bases between. CDR3 in amino acids: CASSPRGAGTDTQYF. Here the CDR3 DNA reads TGTGCCAGCAGCCCCAGGGGGGCAGGGACAGATACGCAGTATTTT.

This clone was counted only a few times. The rearrangement joins TRBV18 to TRBJ2-7; D is perhaps TRBD1 (5 bases). CDR1 is KGHSH, CDR2 LQKENI, per germline. This CDR3 has 15 amino acids. V was cut by 1 base and J by 3 bases, with 13 bases left in between. The CDR3 region is CASSPLDTALYEQYF. DNA for the CDR3: TGTGCCAGCTCACCACTGGACACAGCCCTCTACGAGCAGTACTTC.

This clone was observed a single time. In the same sample, other DNA sequences code for this CDR3. The chain employs TRBV5-4 and TRBJ1-1; TRBD1 aligns across 7 bases. Trimming cost V 1 base and J 0 bases; bases outside gene matches: 0. The CDR3 length is 14 residues. Looked up from germline, CDR1 is SGHNT and CDR2 is YYREEE (reference sequence). Here the CDR3 DNA reads TGTGCCAGCAGCTTGCAGGGGGTGAACACTGAAGCTTTCTTT. This codes for CASSLQGVNTEAFF.

The chain recombines TRBV7-9 with TRBJ1-1; D uncertain. V was trimmed by 2 bases and J by 10 bases, leaving 11 bases between them. The germline gives CDR1 SEHNR, CDR2 FQNEAQ (reference sequence). The CDR3 is 12 amino acids. The CDR3 coding sequence is TGTGCCAGCAGCTTACCGCAGTCAGGAGCTTTCTTT. Residues: CASSLPQSGAFF.

This clone was seen only a few times. The gene calls are TRBV30 and TRBJ2-5; D is possibly TRBD2 (5 bases). Germline V gene lookup returns CDR1 GTSNPN and CDR2 SVGIG (reference sequence). With 0 bases removed from V and 11 bases from J, the gap between germline ends came to 13 bases. The CDR3 contains 12 residues. The CDR3 DNA follows: TGTGCCTGGAGTGTACTAGGGAGTGAGCAGTACTTC. Protein product: CAWSVLGSEQYF.

This clone was seen a handful of times. The rearrangement links TRBV30 to TRBJ2-7, with TRBD1 identical over 9 bases. The V gene end was trimmed by 0 bases and the J gene end by 2 bases; junction bases not matched to a gene: 2. Germline-derived CDR1 and CDR2 are GTSNPN and SVGIG (reference sequence). This CDR3 has 14 amino acids. The DNA of the CDR3 is TGTGCCTGGAGTGTGGGACAGGGACCCTACGAGCAGTACGTC. Its protein is CAWSVGQGPYEQYV.

V usage is TRBV6-1 and J usage is TRBJ2-5, with 8 bases aligning to TRBD1. Germline values: CDR1 MNHNS, CDR2 SASEGT. CDR3 length equals 14 residues. Losses at the gene ends were 6 bases for V and 3 bases for J; bases not matched to a gene: 6. The chain's CDR3 is CASRSGGIEETQYF. The CDR3 nucleotides are TGTGCCAGCAGGTCAGGGGGCATTGAAGAGACCCAGTACTTC.

V gene TRBV5-1 combines with J gene TRBJ2-5, with 9 bases fitting TRBD1. The DNA end favors TRBJ2-7, so the J call may be wrong. This CDR3 region has 14 residues. Germline V lookup: CDR1 SGHRS, CDR2 YFSETQ. The CDR3 reads CASSWDREAYEQYF. The CDR3 DNA follows: TGCGCCAGCAGCTGGGACAGGGAAGCCTACGAGCAGTACTTC.

The gene calls are TRBV11-2 and TRBJ1-1, with D uncertain. V lost 5 bases and J 8 bases, leaving 12 bases between the germline ends. Looked up from germline, CDR1 is SGHAT and CDR2 is FQNNGV. The CDR3 consists of 12 residues. The CDR3 reads CASSPHRREAFF. CDR3 coding DNA: TGTGCCAGCAGCCCCCATAGGAGGGAAGCTTTCTTT.

V and J are TRBV7-2 and TRBJ1-5; 9 bases line up with TRBD1. The length of the CDR3 is 15 residues. V dropped 3 bases and J dropped 12; count of bases not matched to a gene: 12. Germline CDR1 and CDR2: SGHTA and FQGNSA. The CDR3 region is CASSFDSRDRDLQHF. CDR3 nucleotides: TGTGCCAGCAGCTTTGATTCCCGGGACAGGGATCTCCAGCATTTT.

V usage is TRBV5-4 and J usage is TRBJ2-7; no clear D. Looked up from germline, CDR1 is SGHNT and CDR2 is YYREEE (reference sequence). The V end lost 2 bases, the J end lost 4 bases, and 7 bases lay between the germline ends. The CDR3 is 12 amino acids. The CDR3 DNA follows: TGTGCCAGCAGCTTCTCAGGTTACGAGCAGTACTTC. Residues: CASSFSGYEQYF. The variable domain in full, with the rest retrieved from reference TRBV5-4 and TRBJ2-7, is ETGVTQSPTHLIKTRGQQVTLRCSSQSGHNTVSWYQQALGQGPQFIFQYYREEENGRGNFPPRFSGLQFPNYSSELNVNALELDDSALYLCASSFSGYEQYFGPGTRLTVT.

The J gene is TRBJ1-2, the V gene TRBV27; TRBD1 aligns across 11 bases. V lost 5 bases to trimming and J lost 4 bases; unmatched junction nucleotides: 9. Germline CDR1 MNHEY, CDR2 SMNVEV (reference sequence). This CDR3 region has 16 residues. The CDR3 spells CASSPKWTGGAYGYTF. In DNA form, the CDR3 reads TGTGCCAGCAGTCCGAAATGGACAGGGGGCGCCTATGGCTACACCTTC.

This clone was detected only a few times. The chain links TRBV9 to TRBJ2-7; 10 nucleotides match TRBD1. The CDR3 runs to 15 residues. Unmatched junction bases numbered 10, after V lost 3 bases and J lost 7 bases. Germline CDR1 is SGDLS and CDR2 is YYNGEE. The CDR3 sequence: CASSEGTGARGEQYF. CDR3 in DNA: TGTGCCAGCAGCGAAGGGACAGGGGCCCGGGGAGAGCAGTACTTC.

This clone appeared a few times. The chain is built from TRBV4-3 and TRBJ1-3, with a weak D call TRBD1 (5 bases). V lost 0 bases and J 8 bases, leaving 11 bases between the germline ends. The CDR3 extends over 14 amino acids. Germline V gene lookup returns CDR1 LGHNA and CDR2 YSLEER. This CDR3 is CASSQDRGGYTIYF. CDR3 nucleotides: TGCGCCAGCAGCCAAGATCGCGGGGGATACACCATATATTTT.

V gene TRBV5-8 combines with J gene TRBJ2-2; D not resolved. Germline values: CDR1 SGHTS, CDR2 YDEGEE. V gave up 2 bases and J gave up 4 bases, with 9 bases separating them. This CDR3 spans 14 amino acids. The CDR3 DNA reads TGTGCCAGCAGCTTAGCGCCGGGCACCGGGGAGCTGTTTTTT. It translates to CASSLAPGTGELFF.

This clone was seen only a few times. The J gene is TRBJ2-7, the V gene TRBV5-6; 7 bases are a match to TRBD2. The V gene's germline CDR1 is SGHDT and CDR2 YYEEEE. The CDR3 has 15 residues. V lost 0 bases, J lost 6 bases, and 9 bases stayed unmatched. The CDR3 region has the DNA TGTGCCAGCAGCTTGGCAGGGCGGGAGTTCCCCGAGCAGTACGTC. Translating it yields CASSLAGREFPEQYV.

J is TRBJ2-7 and V is TRBV19; 12 bases fit TRBD2. The CDR3 contains 15 residues. J gave up 0 bases and V 5 bases, and 2 bases lay outside the gene matches. The germline V gene encodes CDR1 LNHDA and CDR2 SQIVND (reference sequence). The DNA of the CDR3 is TGTGCCAGTAGTGCGGGACTAGCGGGCTCCTACGAGCAGTACTTC. It codes for CASSAGLAGSYEQYF.

This clone was detected a few times. The V gene is TRBV6-6, the J gene TRBJ1-2, with TRBD1 as a possible D gene (6 bases). Trimming took off 7 bases at V and 4 bases at J, with 10 bases between the two ends. CDR1 and CDR2 from the germline V gene are MNHNY and SVGAGI (reference sequence). This CDR3 spans 12 amino acids. In DNA, the CDR3 is TGTGCCAGCAACGGACAGTCCTATGGCTACACCTTC. Its protein is CASNGQSYGYTF.

The gene calls are TRBV6-5 and TRBJ2-7, with 7 bases identical to TRBD1. Germline V CDR1 and CDR2: MNHEY, SVGAGI. J lost 1 base, V lost 0 bases, and 3 bases had no gene match. The CDR3 contains 15 residues. CDR3 bases: TGTGCCAGCAGTTACTCAGACAGGGAGTCCTACGAGCAGTACGTC. Protein product: CASSYSDRESYEQYV.

This clone was seen only a few times. The V call is TRBV5-1, the J call TRBJ2-1; D remains unclear. The CDR3 has 16 residues. Germline CDR1 reads SGHRS; CDR2 reads YFSETQ. V was shortened by 0 bases and J by 3 bases, with 13 bases between the two germline ends. CDR3 DNA: TGCGCCAGCAGCTTGGGTAGAGAGCGAATCTACAATGAGCAGTTCTTC. It yields the protein CASSLGRERIYNEQFF.

The chain recombines TRBV5-4 with TRBJ2-1; TRBD1 aligns across 11 bases. Germline values: CDR1 SGHNT, CDR2 YYREEE (reference sequence). Trimming at V came to 4 bases and at J to 9 bases, leaving 6 bases not matched to a gene. This CDR3 has 14 amino acids. This CDR3 reads CASSRGQGGFEQFF. DNA for the CDR3: TGTGCCAGCAGCAGGGGACAGGGGGGATTTGAGCAGTTCTTC.